The next 9 T cell receptor beta chains were all read from a single sample in a study of CD8+ T cells in alopecia areata. RNA, once extracted, was reverse transcribed into cDNA for use as the sequencing template. Here immunoSEQ multiplex PCR was the method, and the copy in TCRdb shows in-frame clones only, minus some. Here the sample spans 110,000 or so clones, 45% to 70% being singletons. The source material was CD8+ T cells sorted from blood. The receptors derive from a human donor in good health.

This clone has more than one count but fewer than ten. The rearrangement joins TRBV28 to TRBJ2-5; 7 nucleotides line up with TRBD1. V shed 1 base and J 2 bases; nucleotides not matched to a gene: 13. The CDR3 covers 18 residues. Germline CDR1 reads MDHEN; CDR2 reads SYDVKM. DNA for the CDR3: TGTGCCAGCAGTTTATCGGCCCGACAGGGTTGGGCACAAGAGACCCAGTACTTC. The encoded protein is CASSLSARQGWAQETQYF.

The chain recombines TRBV4-3 with TRBJ2-3; 11 bases are a match to TRBD2. Trimming cost V 0 bases and J 4 bases; bases outside gene matches: 12. The germline gives CDR1 LGHNA, CDR2 YSLEER. The CDR3 loop spans 19 amino acids. This chain's CDR3 is CASSQDWGSGGAVADTQYF. CDR3 sequence (DNA): TGCGCCAGCAGCCAAGATTGGGGTAGCGGGGGGGCCGTGGCAGATACGCAGTATTTT.

The chain uses TRBV28 and TRBJ2-7, with D hard to call. Germline values: CDR1 MDHEN, CDR2 SYDVKM. V was pared by 2 bases and J by 3 bases, with 11 bases between. The CDR3 is 14 residues long. The CDR3 loop is CASSLAGQLYEQYF. CDR3 nucleotides: TGTGCCAGCAGTTTAGCCGGGCAGCTCTACGAGCAGTACTTC.

This clone was recorded a few times. A far larger clone is just one base off, so this is likely a read error. Other nucleotide sequences from this sample produce the same CDR3. The chain has TRBV7-2 and TRBJ1-5; D is unresolved. The CDR3 loop spans 14 amino acids. Germline CDR1 is SGHTA and CDR2 is FQGNSA. V dropped 1 base and J dropped 1 base, with 5 bases sitting between them. The CDR3 nucleotides read TGTGCCAGCAGCTTAGGGCAGAGCAATCAGCCCCAGCATTTT. Translating it yields CASSLGQSNQPQHF.

In this sample, this clone turned up once. The chain has TRBV14 and TRBJ2-7, with D perhaps matching TRBD1 (6 bases). The CDR3 has 16 amino acids. The V end was cut by 3 bases, the J end by 3 bases, with 18 bases between. Germline CDR1 reads SGHDN; CDR2 reads FVKESK. The CDR3 DNA sequence: TGTGCCAGCAGCCAGAGGCGCGGGCAGGGGTACTACGAGCAGTACTTC. It specifies CASSQRRGQGYYEQYF.

The CDR3 loop is CASSLGQGDYGYTF. For the CDR3, the DNA is TGTGCCAGCAGCTTAGGACAGGGAGACTATGGCTACACCTTC. V gene TRBV7-9 combines with J gene TRBJ1-2, with TRBD1 matching over 7 bases. This CDR3 contains 14 residues. Germline assignment: CDR1 SEHNR and CDR2 FQNEAQ (reference sequence). V gave up 1 base and J gave up 3 bases; unmatched junction bases: 2.

This chain links TRBV7-8 with TRBJ2-2, with 7 bases that match TRBD2. V was clipped by 5 bases and J by 7 bases; unmatched bases: 16. The germline V gene encodes CDR1 SGHVS and CDR2 FQNEAQ. There are 17 residues in the CDR3. The CDR3: CASSPPFGRGYSGELFF. CDR3 DNA: TGTGCCAGCAGCCCCCCCTTCGGGCGGGGGTATAGCGGGGAGCTGTTTTTT.

The chain recombines TRBV30 with TRBJ1-2, with 7 bases aligning to TRBD1. Per germline, CDR1 GTSNPN and CDR2 SVGIG (reference sequence). V shed 3 bases and J 4 bases; nucleotides not matched to a gene: 11. CDR3 size: 15 residues. The CDR3: CAWRNYRGLLYGYTF. The CDR3 DNA reads TGTGCCTGGAGAAACTACAGGGGCCTCCTCTATGGCTACACCTTC.

V gene TRBV15 combines with J gene TRBJ1-1; D gene ambiguous. Germline CDR1 and CDR2: LNHNV and YYDKDF (reference sequence). Trimming pared 3 bases from V and 3 bases from J, leaving 14 bases between. The CDR3 has 15 amino acids. The CDR3 nucleotides read TGTGCCACCAGCAGTGAAGATGTAGGAGACACTGAAGCTTTCTTT. Translating gives CATSSEDVGDTEAFF.